These T cell receptor beta chains were read from a single sample in a study of siplizumab effects on memory and regulatory T cells. TCRdb's table, derived via immunoSEQ multiplex PCR, lists solely in-frame clones and lacks some. The profile shows about 57,000 clones, around four fifths of them singletons. The specimen sequenced was memory CD4+ T cells sorted from blood. These receptors were taken from a human donor in good health. The CDR3 runs from the conserved cysteine through the conserved F or W. Each record gives: V gene, J gene, clone size, D gene, CDR3 protein, CDR3 DNA. D genes are given only for firm matches. A row's size may be missing; if present it is once, few, many or a size class.

v_gene: TRBV30; j_gene: TRBJ2-1; abundance: -; d_gene: -; CDR3aa: CAWSVLDRGAGEQFF; CDR3nt: TGTGCCTGGAGTGTACTAGATCGTGGGGCGGGTGAGCAGTTCTTC
v_gene: TRBV6-1; j_gene: TRBJ2-1; abundance: -; d_gene: -; CDR3aa: CASSGPRGREYHEQFF; CDR3nt: TGTGCCAGCAGTGGCCCCCGTGGACGGGAGTACCATGAGCAGTTCTTC
v_gene: TRBV6-5; j_gene: TRBJ1-2; abundance: -; d_gene: -; CDR3aa: CASRPLGGLYGYTF; CDR3nt: TGTGCCAGCAGGCCCCTTGGTGGCCTCTATGGCTACACCTTC
v_gene: TRBV6-6; j_gene: TRBJ1-2; abundance: -; d_gene: -; CDR3aa: CASRTPGQFYGYTF; CDR3nt: TGTGCCAGCAGGACGCCTGGACAGTTCTATGGCTACACCTTC
v_gene: TRBV30; j_gene: TRBJ2-4; abundance: -; d_gene: TRBD2; CDR3aa: CAWELAGGGDIQYF; CDR3nt: TGTGCCTGGGAACTAGCGGGAGGTGGAGACATTCAGTACTTC
v_gene: TRBV7-2; j_gene: TRBJ1-1; abundance: -; d_gene: -; CDR3aa: CASGQSSGSTRAFF; CDR3nt: TGTGCCAGCGGCCAATCCTCAGGGAGTACGCGAGCTTTCTTT
v_gene: TRBV6-5; j_gene: TRBJ2-7; abundance: -; d_gene: TRBD1; CDR3aa: CASSVTGSVSYEQYF; CDR3nt: TGTGCCAGCAGTGTGACAGGGAGTGTTTCCTACGAGCAGTACTTC
v_gene: TRBV28; j_gene: TRBJ1-1; abundance: -; d_gene: TRBD1; CDR3aa: CASSFHDRVTEAFF; CDR3nt: TGTGCCAGCAGTTTCCACGACAGGGTCACTGAAGCTTTCTTT
v_gene: TRBV19; j_gene: TRBJ1-1; abundance: -; d_gene: -; CDR3aa: CASSTQLNTEAFF; CDR3nt: TGTGCCAGTAGTACTCAACTGAACACTGAAGCTTTCTTT
v_gene: TRBV12-5; j_gene: TRBJ2-7; abundance: -; d_gene: -; CDR3aa: CASNLGTSYEQYF; CDR3nt: TGTGCTAGTAATTTAGGGACTTCCTACGAGCAGTACTTC
v_gene: TRBV10-3; j_gene: TRBJ2-7; abundance: -; d_gene: TRBD2; CDR3aa: CAISEGAGGYYEQYF; CDR3nt: TGTGCCATCAGTGAGGGCGCGGGAGGGTACTACGAGCAGTACTTC
v_gene: TRBV19; j_gene: TRBJ1-1; abundance: -; d_gene: -; CDR3aa: CATATGRVKNTEAFF; CDR3nt: TGTGCCACCGCTACAGGGAGGGTAAAGAACACTGAAGCTTTCTTT
v_gene: TRBV23-1; j_gene: TRBJ2-5; abundance: few; d_gene: -; CDR3aa: CASSLVGRGPGETQYF; CDR3nt: TGCGCCAGCAGTCTTGTCGGTCGGGGGCCAGGAGAGACCCAGTACTTC
v_gene: TRBV29-1; j_gene: TRBJ1-5; abundance: -; d_gene: -; CDR3aa: CSVEVEINQPQHF; CDR3nt: TGCAGCGTTGAAGTGGAGATCAATCAGCCCCAGCATTTT
v_gene: TRBV7-8; j_gene: TRBJ2-7; abundance: -; d_gene: -; CDR3aa: CASSSPTGAYEQYF; CDR3nt: TGTGCCAGCAGCTCCCCGACAGGTGCCTACGAGCAGTACTTC
v_gene: TRBV30; j_gene: TRBJ1-2; abundance: -; d_gene: -; CDR3aa: CAWSVGFYGYTF; CDR3nt: TGTGCCTGGAGTGTTGGTTTCTATGGCTACACCTTC